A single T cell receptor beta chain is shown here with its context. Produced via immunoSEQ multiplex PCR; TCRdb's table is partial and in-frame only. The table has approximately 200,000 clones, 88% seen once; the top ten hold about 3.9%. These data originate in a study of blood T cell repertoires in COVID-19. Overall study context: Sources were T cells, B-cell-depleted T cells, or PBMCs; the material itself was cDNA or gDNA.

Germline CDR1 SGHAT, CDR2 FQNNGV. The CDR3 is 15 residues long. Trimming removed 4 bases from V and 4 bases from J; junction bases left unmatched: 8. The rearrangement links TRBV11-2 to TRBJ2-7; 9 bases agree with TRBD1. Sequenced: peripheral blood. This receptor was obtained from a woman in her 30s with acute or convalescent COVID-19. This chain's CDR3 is CASSSIRQGVYEQYF. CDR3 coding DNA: TGTGCCAGCAGCTCAATTCGACAGGGGGTTTACGAGCAGTACTTC.